This TCR beta chain was profiled in a study of T cell repertoires in cytomegalovirus infection. Looking at the study overall: Matching HLA type and CMV infection were both indicated by public TCR beta signatures.

This clonotype was recorded at least ten times. TCRdb re-called the reads with MiXCR, one entry per CDR3 protein. The sample yields some 200,000 distinct CDR3 sequences, less than 9.5% seen once. Trimming cost V 2 bases and J 4 bases, with 12 bases left between them. The length of the CDR3 is 15 residues. The germline V gene has CDR1 SGHKS and CDR2 YYEKEE (reference sequence). This sequence was found in a human donor in good health (CMV status not recorded). Some clones in this sample may be carry-over from other donors' samples. What was sequenced was PBMCs. The chain has TRBV5-5 and TRBJ1-4, with D tentatively TRBD1 (6 bases). DNA of the CDR3: TGTGCCAGCAGCTTAACGGGACAAAATAATGAAAAACTGTTTTTT. Translation: CASSLTGQNNEKLFF.